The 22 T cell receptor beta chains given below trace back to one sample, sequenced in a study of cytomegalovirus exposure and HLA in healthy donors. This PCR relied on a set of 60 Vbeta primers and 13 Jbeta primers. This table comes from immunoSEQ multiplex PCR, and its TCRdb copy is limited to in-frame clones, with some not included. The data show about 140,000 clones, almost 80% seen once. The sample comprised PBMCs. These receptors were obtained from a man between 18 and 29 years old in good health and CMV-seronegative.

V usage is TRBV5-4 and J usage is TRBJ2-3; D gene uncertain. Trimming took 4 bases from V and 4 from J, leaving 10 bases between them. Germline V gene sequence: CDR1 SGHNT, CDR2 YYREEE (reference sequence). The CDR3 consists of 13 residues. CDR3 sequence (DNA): TGTGCCAGCAGCCAGATGCCCGCAGATACGCAGTATTTT. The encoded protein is CASSQMPADTQYF.

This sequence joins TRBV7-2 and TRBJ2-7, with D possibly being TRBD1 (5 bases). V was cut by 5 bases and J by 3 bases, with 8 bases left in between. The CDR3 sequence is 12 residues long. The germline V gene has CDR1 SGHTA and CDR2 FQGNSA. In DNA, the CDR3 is TGTGCCAGCAGCCCGACAGACTACGAGCAGTACTTC. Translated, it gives CASSPTDYEQYF.

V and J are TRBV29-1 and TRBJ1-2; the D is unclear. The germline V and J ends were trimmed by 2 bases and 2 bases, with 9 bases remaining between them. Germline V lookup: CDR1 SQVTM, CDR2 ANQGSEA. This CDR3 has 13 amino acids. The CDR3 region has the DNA TGCAGCGTTGAAAACAGACTAAACTATGGCTACACCTTC. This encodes CSVENRLNYGYTF.

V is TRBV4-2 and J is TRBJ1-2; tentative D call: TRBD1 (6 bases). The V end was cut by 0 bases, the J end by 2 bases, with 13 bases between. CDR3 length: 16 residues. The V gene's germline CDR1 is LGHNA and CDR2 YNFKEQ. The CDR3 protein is CASSQEGNGQNYGYTF. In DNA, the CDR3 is TGTGCCAGCAGCCAAGAGGGGAATGGACAGAACTATGGCTACACCTTC.

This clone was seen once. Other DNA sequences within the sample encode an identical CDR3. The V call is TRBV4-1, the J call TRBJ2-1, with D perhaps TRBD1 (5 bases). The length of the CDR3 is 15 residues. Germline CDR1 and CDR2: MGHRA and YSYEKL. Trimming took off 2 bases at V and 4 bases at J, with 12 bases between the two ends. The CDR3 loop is CASSQTGSSYNEQFF. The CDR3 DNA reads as TGCGCCAGCAGCCAAACAGGTTCTAGTTACAATGAGCAGTTCTTC.

The CDR3, as DNA: TGTGCCAGCAGCTACTGGGACAGACCAATGGACGAGCAGTACTTC. This sequence encodes CASSYWDRPMDEQYF. The chain carries TRBV5-6 and TRBJ2-7; 7 bases align to TRBD1. CDR3 length equals 15 residues. Per the germline V gene, CDR1 is SGHDT and CDR2 is YYEEEE. Trimming cost V 3 bases and J 5 bases; bases outside gene matches: 11. Full variable domain (outside the CDR3, taken from reference TRBV5-6 and TRBJ2-7): DAGVTQSPTHLIKTRGQQVTLRCSPKSGHDTVSWYQQALGQGPQFIFQYYEEEERQRGNFPDRFSGHQFPNYSSELNVNALLLGDSALYLCASSYWDRPMDEQYFGPGTRLTVT.

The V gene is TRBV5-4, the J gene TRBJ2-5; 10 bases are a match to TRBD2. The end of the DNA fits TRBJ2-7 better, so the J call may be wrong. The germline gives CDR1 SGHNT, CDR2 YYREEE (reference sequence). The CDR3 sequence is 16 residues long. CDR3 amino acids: CASSFSLAGGSYEQYF. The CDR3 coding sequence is TGTGCCAGCAGCTTTTCGTTAGCGGGGGGCTCTTACGAGCAGTACTTC.

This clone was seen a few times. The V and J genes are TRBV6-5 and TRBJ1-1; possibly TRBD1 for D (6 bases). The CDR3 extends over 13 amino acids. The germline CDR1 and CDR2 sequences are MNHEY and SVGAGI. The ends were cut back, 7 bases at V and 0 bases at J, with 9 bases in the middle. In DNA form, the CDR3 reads TGTGCCAGCAAGTCAGGGGTGAACACTGAAGCTTTCTTT. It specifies CASKSGVNTEAFF.

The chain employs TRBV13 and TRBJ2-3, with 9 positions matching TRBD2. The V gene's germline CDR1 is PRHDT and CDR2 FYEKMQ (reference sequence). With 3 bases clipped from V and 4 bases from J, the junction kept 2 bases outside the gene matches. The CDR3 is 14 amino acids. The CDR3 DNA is TGTGCCAGCAGCTTGGTAGCGGGGGCAGATACGCAGTATTTT. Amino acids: CASSLVAGADTQYF.

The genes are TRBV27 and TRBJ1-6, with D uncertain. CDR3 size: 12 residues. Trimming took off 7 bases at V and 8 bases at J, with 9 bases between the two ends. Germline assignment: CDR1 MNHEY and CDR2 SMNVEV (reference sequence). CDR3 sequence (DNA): TGTGCCAGCACGACGGGGTATTCACCCCTCCACTTT. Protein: CASTTGYSPLHF.

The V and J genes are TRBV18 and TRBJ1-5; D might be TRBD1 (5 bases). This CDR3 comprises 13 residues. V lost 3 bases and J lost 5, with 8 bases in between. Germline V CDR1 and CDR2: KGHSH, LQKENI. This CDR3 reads CASSPGGDQPQHF. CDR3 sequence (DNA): TGTGCCAGCTCACCGGGGGGGGATCAGCCCCAGCATTTT.

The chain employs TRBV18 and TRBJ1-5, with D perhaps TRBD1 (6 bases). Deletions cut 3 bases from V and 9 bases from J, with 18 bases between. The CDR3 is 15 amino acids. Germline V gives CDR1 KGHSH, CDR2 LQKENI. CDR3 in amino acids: CASSPAGTSRLPQHF. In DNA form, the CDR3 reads TGTGCCAGCTCACCCGCCGGGACATCCAGATTGCCCCAGCATTTT.

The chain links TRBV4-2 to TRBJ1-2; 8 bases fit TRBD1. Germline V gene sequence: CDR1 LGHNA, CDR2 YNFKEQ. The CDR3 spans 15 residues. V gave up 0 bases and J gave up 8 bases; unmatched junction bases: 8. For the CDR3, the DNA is TGTGCCAGCAGCCAAGATCGCACAGGGGGTGAAGGCTACACCTTC. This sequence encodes CASSQDRTGGEGYTF.

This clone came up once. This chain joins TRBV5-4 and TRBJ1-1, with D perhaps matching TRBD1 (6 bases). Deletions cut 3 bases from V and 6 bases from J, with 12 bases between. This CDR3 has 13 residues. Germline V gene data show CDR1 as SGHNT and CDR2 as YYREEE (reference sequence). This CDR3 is CASSYAGAAEAFF. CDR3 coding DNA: TGTGCCAGCAGCTACGCGGGGGCTGCTGAAGCTTTCTTT.

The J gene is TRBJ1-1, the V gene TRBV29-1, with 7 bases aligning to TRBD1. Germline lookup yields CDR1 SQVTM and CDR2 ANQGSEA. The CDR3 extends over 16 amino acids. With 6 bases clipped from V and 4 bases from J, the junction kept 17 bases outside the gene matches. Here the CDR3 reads CSVGRQGGGKSTEAFF. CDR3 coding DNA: TGCAGCGTCGGAAGACAGGGAGGTGGGAAAAGCACTGAAGCTTTCTTT.

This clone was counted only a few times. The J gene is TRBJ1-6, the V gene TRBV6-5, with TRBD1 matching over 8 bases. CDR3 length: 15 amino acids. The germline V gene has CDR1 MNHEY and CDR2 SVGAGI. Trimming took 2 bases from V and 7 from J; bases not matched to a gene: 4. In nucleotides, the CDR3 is TGTGCCAGCAGTTACGTACAGGGGGGGAATTCACCCCTCCACTTT. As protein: CASSYVQGGNSPLHF.

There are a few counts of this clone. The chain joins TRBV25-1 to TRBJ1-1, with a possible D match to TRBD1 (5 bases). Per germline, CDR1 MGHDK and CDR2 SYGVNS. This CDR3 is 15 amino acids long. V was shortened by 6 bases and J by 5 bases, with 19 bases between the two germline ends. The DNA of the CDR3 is TGTGCCAGCAGGGTAGGATTCGGGGGTGGGACTGAAGCTTTCTTT. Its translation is CASRVGFGGGTEAFF.

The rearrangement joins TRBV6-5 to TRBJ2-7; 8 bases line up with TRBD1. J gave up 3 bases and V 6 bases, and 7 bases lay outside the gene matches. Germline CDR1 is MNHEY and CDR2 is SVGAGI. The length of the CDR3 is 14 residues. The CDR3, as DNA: TGTGCCAGCAGGCGCCGACAGGGGCGCTACGAGCAGTACTTC. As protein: CASRRRQGRYEQYF.

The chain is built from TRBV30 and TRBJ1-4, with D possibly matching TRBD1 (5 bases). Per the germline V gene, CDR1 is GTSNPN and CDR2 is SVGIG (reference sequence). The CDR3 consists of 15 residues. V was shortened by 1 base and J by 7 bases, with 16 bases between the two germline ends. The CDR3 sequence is CAWSGGGLPTEKLFF. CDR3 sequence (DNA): TGTGCCTGGAGTGGGGGGGGACTGCCTACTGAAAAACTGTTTTTT.

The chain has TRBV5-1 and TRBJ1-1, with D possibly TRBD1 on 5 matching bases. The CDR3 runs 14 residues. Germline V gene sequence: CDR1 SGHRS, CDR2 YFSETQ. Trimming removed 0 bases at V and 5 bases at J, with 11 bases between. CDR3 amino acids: CASSLVGAGTEAFF. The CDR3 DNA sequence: TGCGCCAGCAGCTTGGTAGGGGCAGGAACTGAAGCTTTCTTT.

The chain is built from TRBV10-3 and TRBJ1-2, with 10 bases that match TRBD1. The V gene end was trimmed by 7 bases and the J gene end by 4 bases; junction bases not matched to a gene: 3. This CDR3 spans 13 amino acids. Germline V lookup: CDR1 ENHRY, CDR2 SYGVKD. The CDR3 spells CAINGQGVYGYTF. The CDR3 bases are TGTGCCATCAACGGACAGGGGGTCTATGGCTACACCTTC.

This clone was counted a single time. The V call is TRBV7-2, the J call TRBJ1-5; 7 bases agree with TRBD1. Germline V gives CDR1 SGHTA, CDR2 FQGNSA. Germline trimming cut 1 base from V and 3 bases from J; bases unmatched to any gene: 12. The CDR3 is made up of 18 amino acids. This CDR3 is CASSLVSGWGTDNQPQHF. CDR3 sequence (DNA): TGTGCCAGCAGCTTAGTTTCGGGGTGGGGGACAGACAATCAGCCCCAGCATTTT.